The 17 T cell receptor beta chains given below trace back to one sample, sequenced in a study of control samples from healthy donors and cancer patients. Clones were read by immunoSEQ multiplex PCR, and TCRdb kept only the in-frame ones, dropping some. This sample has roughly 130,000 clones, with around 94% found just once. The sample comprised PBMCs. The receptors shown here come from a man between 60 and 75 years old with colorectal cancer.

V gene TRBV12-3 or TRBV12-4 combines with J gene TRBJ1-1, with D possibly matching TRBD1 (5 bases). The CDR3 spans 13 residues. Trimming took off 0 bases at V and 4 bases at J, with 6 bases between the two ends. The chain's CDR3 is CASSLAGGTEAFF. CDR3 nucleotides: TGTGCCAGCAGTTTAGCGGGGGGCACTGAAGCTTTCTTT.

The chain combines TRBV30 with TRBJ2-7; 11 positions match TRBD1. This CDR3 spans 14 amino acids. V was clipped by 2 bases and J by 4 bases; unmatched bases: 4. Germline CDR1 is GTSNPN and CDR2 is SVGIG (reference sequence). CDR3 nucleotides: TGTGCCTGGAGTTTGGGACAGGGGGTATACGAGCAGTACTTC. Residues: CAWSLGQGVYEQYF. Filled out from reference TRBV30 and TRBJ2-7, the complete variable domain reads SQTIHQWPATLVQPVGSPLSLECTVEGTSNPNLYWYRQAAGRGLQLLFYSVGIGQISSEVPQNLSASRPQDRQFILSSKKLLLSDSGFYLCAWSLGQGVYEQYFGPGTRLTVT.

The gene calls are TRBV19 and TRBJ1-1, with D unresolved. CDR1 is LNHDA, CDR2 SQIVND, per germline (reference sequence). With 7 bases removed from V and 1 base from J, the gap between germline ends came to 19 bases. There are 16 residues in the CDR3. The CDR3, as DNA: TGTGCCAGTACCACTCCCCAAAGTTCTGGGAACACTGAAGCTTTCTTT. It yields the protein CASTTPQSSGNTEAFF. Full variable domain (missing parts from reference TRBV19 and TRBJ1-1): DGGITQSPKYLFRKEGQNVTLSCEQNLNHDAMYWYRQDPGQGLRLIYYSQIVNDFQKGDIAEGYSVSREKKESFPLTVTSAQKNPTAFYLCASTTPQSSGNTEAFFGQGTRLTVV.

In DNA, the CDR3 is TGTGCCAGCTCCCCCCCAGACAGGGGATCGAACTATGGCTACACCTTC. It is translated as CASSPPDRGSNYGYTF. This rearrangement joins TRBV18 to TRBJ1-2, with 8 bases fitting TRBD1. The CDR3 runs 16 residues. Germline V gives CDR1 KGHSH, CDR2 LQKENI. Losses at the gene ends were 6 bases for V and 2 bases for J; bases not matched to a gene: 11.

The chain recombines TRBV6-5 with TRBJ1-6; the match to TRBD1 covers 9 bases. After removal of 7 bases from V and 5 bases from J, the junction contained 6 bases not matched to a gene. Germline assignment: CDR1 MNHEY and CDR2 SVGAGI. This CDR3 is built from 15 residues. The CDR3 protein is CASTRTGVNNSPLHF. CDR3 DNA sequence: TGTGCCAGCACCCGGACAGGGGTGAATAATTCACCCCTCCACTTT.

The CDR3 DNA sequence: TGTGCCAGCAGCTTAGATAACTACGAGCAGTACTTC. Protein sequence: CASSLDNYEQYF. The rearrangement links TRBV11-3 to TRBJ2-7; no reliable D call. The CDR3 consists of 12 residues. V was clipped by 0 bases and J by 3 bases, with 3 bases between them. From germline, CDR1 is SGHNT and CDR2 YENEEA.

The chain is built from TRBV18 and TRBJ1-1; weak D call: TRBD1 (6 bases). Deletions cut 3 bases from V and 6 bases from J, with 20 bases between. CDR1 is KGHSH, CDR2 LQKENI, per germline. The CDR3 has 16 residues. For the CDR3, the DNA is TGTGCCAGCTCACCGACGGGGGGCGGAACCAGGGCTGAAGCTTTCTTT. It codes for CASSPTGGGTRAEAFF.

This chain joins TRBV28 and TRBJ1-1; TRBD1 matches 10 bases. V lost 10 bases to trimming and J lost 1 base; unmatched junction nucleotides: 6. The CDR3 extends over 14 amino acids. Germline-derived CDR1 and CDR2 are MDHEN and SYDVKM. The CDR3 sequence is CATLRDRGNTEAFF. DNA of the CDR3: TGTGCCACCCTCCGGGACAGGGGGAACACTGAAGCTTTCTTT.

The gene calls are TRBV18 and TRBJ2-5; D is uncertain. Germline CDR1 reads KGHSH; CDR2 reads LQKENI. CDR3 length equals 12 residues. V was pared by 2 bases and J by 2 bases, with 3 bases between. The CDR3, as DNA: TGTGCCAGCTCACCATATCAAGAGACCCAGTACTTC. Translation: CASSPYQETQYF.

The count of this clone is one. The chain employs TRBV27 and TRBJ1-5; D unclear. V was shortened by 1 base and J by 4 bases, with 5 bases between the two germline ends. CDR1 MNHEY and CDR2 SMNVEV come from the germline V gene (reference sequence). CDR3 size: 13 residues. CDR3 nucleotide sequence: TGTGCCAGCAGTTTATGGAGGAATCAGCCCCAGCATTTT. Its protein is CASSLWRNQPQHF.

The V gene is TRBV7-2, the J gene TRBJ1-5; TRBD1 matches at 8 bases. The V gene's germline CDR1 is SGHTA and CDR2 FQGNSA. This CDR3 contains 13 residues. V was clipped by 9 bases and J by 5 bases; unmatched bases: 6. As DNA, the CDR3 is TGTGCCAGTCGACAGGGGTTGCATCAGCCCCAGCATTTT. It codes for CASRQGLHQPQHF. The full variable domain, with the rest looked up from reference TRBV7-2 and TRBJ1-5, is GAGVSQSPSNKVTEKGKDVELRCDPISGHTALYWYRQSLGQGLEFLIYFQGNSAPDKSGLPSDRFSAERTGGSVSTLTIQRTQQEDSAVYLCASRQGLHQPQHFGDGTRLSIL.

V is TRBV5-6 and J is TRBJ1-6; D unresolved. Deletions cut 6 bases from V and 7 bases from J, with 14 bases between. Germline loops: CDR1 SGHDT, CDR2 YYEEEE. The CDR3 runs 14 residues. The DNA of the CDR3 is TGTGCCAGCAACTCCCAGGCGGCGAATTCACCCCTCCACTTT. It codes for CASNSQAANSPLHF.

The rearrangement joins TRBV5-1 to TRBJ1-1; 9 bases match TRBD1. The CDR3 consists of 17 residues. Germline trimming cut 0 bases from V and 0 bases from J; bases unmatched to any gene: 6. In germline, CDR1 is SGHRS, CDR2 YFSETQ. The CDR3 DNA follows: TGCGCCAGCAGCTTGGCGGGGACAGGGAGTGTGAACACTGAAGCTTTCTTT. Translated: CASSLAGTGSVNTEAFF.

CDR3 loop: CASSQVQGGNGYTF. Written as DNA, the CDR3 is TGTGCCAGCAGCCAAGTTCAAGGGGGGAATGGCTACACCTTC. This chain uses TRBV14 with TRBJ1-2; weak D call: TRBD1 (6 bases). This CDR3 comprises 14 residues. V gave up 1 base and J gave up 6 bases, with 12 bases separating them. Per germline, CDR1 SGHDN and CDR2 FVKESK.

V usage is TRBV30 and J usage is TRBJ1-3; no clear D gene. Germline V gene data show CDR1 as GTSNPN and CDR2 as SVGIG (reference sequence). Trimming stripped 3 bases from V and 6 bases from J, with 21 bases between. This CDR3 is built from 16 residues. The CDR3, as DNA: TGTGCCTGGAGCATGGGCCAAAGGATACAATTAAACACCATATATTTT. Its protein is CAWSMGQRIQLNTIYF.

This clone was seen just once. V is TRBV4-1 and J is TRBJ2-3; 7 bases are shared with TRBD1. There are 17 residues in the CDR3. V dropped 3 bases and J dropped 1; count of bases not matched to a gene: 10. Germline V gene sequence: CDR1 MGHRA, CDR2 YSYEKL. In nucleotides, the CDR3 is TGCGCCAGCAGCCAGTCCGTGGACAGGTCCGGCACAGATACGCAGTATTTT. It codes for CASSQSVDRSGTDTQYF.

The chain has TRBV30 and TRBJ1-1; TRBD1 matches at 7 bases. CDR1 GTSNPN and CDR2 SVGIG come from the germline V gene (reference sequence). This CDR3 region has 17 residues. The ends lost 3 bases at V and 3 bases at J; junction bases unmatched: 16. CDR3 nucleotides: TGTGCCTGGAGCCGAACAGGGGCGGTGGTCGGGGACACTGAAGCTTTCTTT. The encoded protein is CAWSRTGAVVGDTEAFF.